These T cell receptor beta chains were read from a single sample in a study of CDR3 diversity in severe acne. Each CDR3 protein gets one entry after TCRdb re-called the PCR reads with MiXCR. The sample has around 91,000 distinct CDR3 sequences, around 53% seen once. The sequencing input was blood. The receptors stem from a male donor in good health, without acne. Both conserved end residues are part of each CDR3. D genes are given only for firm matches. Clone size is shown for a subset of rows, as once, few, many or a class of expanded clone.

NA,TRBV20-1,TRBJ2-1,NA,TGCAGTGCTAGGGCTCTGAATTTACACAATGAGCAGTTCTTC,CSARALNLHNEQFF
NA,TRBV2,TRBJ2-5,few,TGTGCCAGCAAGAACCAAGAGACCCAGTACTTC,CASKNQETQYF
TRBD1,TRBV2,TRBJ2-7,NA,TGTGCCAGCAGTATACAGGGGGCCTCGTACGAGCAGCACTTC,CASSIQGASYEQHF
NA,TRBV5-1,TRBJ2-5,many,TGCGCCAGCAGCGACAGGTCGGGAATCGAGACCCAGTACTTC,CASSDRSGIETQYF
TRBD2,TRBV9,TRBJ2-7,many,TGTGCCAGCAGCGTAGGGGGAGGGACCTACGAGCAGTACTTC,CASSVGGGTYEQYF
NA,TRBV27,TRBJ1-4,NA,TGCGCCAGCAGCCAAACAGGGACTAGTGAAAAACTGTTTTTT,CASSQTGTSEKLFF
TRBD2,TRBV20-1,TRBJ2-3,few,TGCAGTGCCCCGGGGGGGGTAACAGATACGCAGTATTTT,CSAPGGVTDTQYF
NA,TRBV7-9,TRBJ2-5,many,TGTGCCAGCAGCTCCCCGTTGGGGGAGACCCAGTACTTC,CASSSPLGETQYF
TRBD2,TRBV7-9,TRBJ2-1,many,TGTGCCAGCAGCTTAGCTTCTAGCGGCAAGAACAATGAGCAGTTCTTC,CASSLASSGKNNEQFF
NA,TRBV12-3/TRBV12-4,TRBJ2-1,NA,TGTGCCAGCAGCCTTAGAGGGTCAGATACGCAGTTCTTC,CASSLRGSDTQFF
TRBD2,TRBV10-3,TRBJ2-1,NA,TGTGCCATCAGTGAGTCGAGTAGCGGGAGAACGAATGAGCAGTTCTTC,CAISESSSGRTNEQFF
TRBD2,TRBV2,TRBJ2-3,NA,TGTACCAGACAAGGACTAGCGGGGACCACAGATACGCAGTATTTT,CTRQGLAGTTDTQYF
NA,TRBV2,TRBJ2-5,NA,TGTGCCAGCAGTGACACTGGGTTGTCGGTGGATACGCAGTACTTC,CASSDTGLSVDTQYF
TRBD1,TRBV19,TRBJ1-3,NA,TGTGCCAGTAGGCGGACAGGCCAAGGAAACACCATATATTTT,CASRRTGQGNTIYF
NA,TRBV29-1,TRBJ2-5,NA,TGCAGCGTTCAAAAGGGGCAGGGGAAAGAGACCCAGTACTTC,CSVQKGQGKETQYF
NA,TRBV19,TRBJ1-5,few,TGTGCCACGTGCCAGCAAGTCAATCAGCCCCAGCATTTT,CATCQQVNQPQHF
TRBD2,TRBV20-1,TRBJ2-7,few,TGCAGTGCCTTCGGGAGGGCGAGGCGGGGGGGCAGCTCCTACGAGCAGTACTTC,CSAFGRARRGGSSYEQYF
NA,TRBV29-1,TRBJ1-4,NA,TGCGGCGCCCACGGGACTAATGAAAAACTGTTTTTT,CGAHGTNEKLFF
NA,TRBV18,TRBJ2-5,NA,TGTGCCAGCTCACCATCGGGTGTCCAAGAGACCCAGTACTTC,CASSPSGVQETQYF
NA,TRBV29-1,TRBJ1-4,few,TGCAGCGTTGGCGGCAAGGGGGGCGAAAAACTGTTTTTT,CSVGGKGGEKLFF
NA,TRBV24-1,TRBJ1-2,NA,TGTGCCACCAGTGACGGGCGGGCAGGGTTTAACTATGGCTACACCTTC,CATSDGRAGFNYGYTF
TRBD1,TRBV7-9,TRBJ1-2,NA,TGTGCCAGCAGCTCGGACCTGGACAGGGAGATTTTGTTAGGTGGCTACACCTTC,CASSSDLDREILLGGYTF
TRBD2,TRBV19,TRBJ2-3,many,TGTGCCAGTAGTATAGATGGGGGAGGGGCGACAGATACGCAGTATTTT,CASSIDGGGATDTQYF
TRBD1,TRBV11-3,TRBJ2-7,NA,TGTGCCAGCAGCTCCCGGACCTTACCTACAACTGTGGGACAGGGGCATCGAGAGCAGTACTTC,CASSSRTLPTTVGQGHREQYF
TRBD1,TRBV24-1,TRBJ2-5,NA,TGTGCCACCAGTGGCGTGGACAGGGGGCTGGAAGAGACCCAGTGCTTT,CATSGVDRGLEETQCF
NA,TRBV7-2,TRBJ1-6,many,TGTGCCAGCAGCGTCGCGGGACACCTAAATTCACCCCTCCACTTT,CASSVAGHLNSPLHF
NA,TRBV20-1,TRBJ1-6,NA,TGCAGTGCTCCAATTGTAGGCTCACCCCTCCACTTT,CSAPIVGSPLHF
TRBD2,TRBV10-3,TRBJ2-5,once,TGTGCCATCAAAGACAGATTGGTAGCGGGAGACTCTGGGTCAGAGACCCAGTACTTC,CAIKDRLVAGDSGSETQYF
NA,TRBV7-3,TRBJ2-5,once,TGTGCCAGCAGTTCAGCGGGCGGTGCCAGGCTCGAGACCCAGTACTTC,CASSSAGGARLETQYF
TRBD1,TRBV20-1,TRBJ2-7,many,TGCAGTGCCAGACTCTCGGGACAGGGAGGCGACGAGCAGTACTTC,CSARLSGQGGDEQYF
TRBD1,TRBV11-2,TRBJ2-7,NA,TGTGCCAGCAGTGACCCAGGGGGCCGCGAGCAGTACTTC,CASSDPGGREQYF
TRBD2,TRBV15,TRBJ2-7,few,TGTGCCACCAGCAGCCGGACTAGCAGCTCCTACGAGCAGTACTTC,CATSSRTSSSYEQYF
NA,TRBV30,TRBJ1-3,many,TGTGCCTGGAACCCCCCTGGAACGTATGGAAACACCATATATTTT,CAWNPPGTYGNTIYF
NA,TRBV9,TRBJ1-2,medium-sized,TGTGCCAGCAGCGTAGAGTGGGGAGGCTACACCTTC,CASSVEWGGYTF
NA,TRBV19,TRBJ2-5,NA,TGTGCCAGTAGTATATCGCTCCAAGAGACCCAGTACTTC,CASSISLQETQYF
TRBD1,TRBV20-1,TRBJ2-1,NA,TGCAGTGCCCCCCTGGGACAGGGAGCATACAATGAGCAGTTCTTC,CSAPLGQGAYNEQFF
TRBD1,TRBV9,TRBJ2-7,few,TGTGCCAGCAGCGCGACAGGGCACGAGCAGTACTTC,CASSATGHEQYF
NA,TRBV27,TRBJ1-4,few,TGTGCCAGCAGCTTCGCGGGTCAGAATGAAAAACTGTTTTTT,CASSFAGQNEKLFF
NA,TRBV19,TRBJ2-7,many,TGTGCCAGTAGTAACCCACTGGCGGGCTTCTCCTACGAGCAGTACTTC,CASSNPLAGFSYEQYF
NA,TRBV11-2,TRBJ1-2,NA,TGTGCCAGCAGCTTAGCGCCCGGAGACAGGTTCAACTATGGCTACACCTTC,CASSLAPGDRFNYGYTF
NA,TRBV19,TRBJ1-1,NA,TGTGCCAGTAGTATAGATCTCAGCGCTGAAGCTTTCTTT,CASSIDLSAEAFF
TRBD2,TRBV7-3,TRBJ2-1,NA,TGTGCCAGCAGCCCCGATAGCGGGGGGGCGGGTGAGCAGTTCTTC,CASSPDSGGAGEQFF
NA,TRBV25-1,TRBJ1-3,NA,TGTGCCAGCAGTGAAATAGGGTCCCTCTCTGGAAACACCATATATTTT,CASSEIGSLSGNTIYF
NA,TRBV19,TRBJ1-5,NA,TGTGCCAGCGGAGATGGCAATCAGCCCCAGCATTTT,CASGDGNQPQHF
TRBD1,TRBV29-1,TRBJ2-5,few,TGCAGCGCCAAACAGGGGTGGGCAGAGACCCAGTACTTC,CSAKQGWAETQYF
TRBD1,TRBV5-4,TRBJ2-7,NA,TGTGCCAGCAGCTTGGGACAGGGATTAACCTACGAGCAGTACTTC,CASSLGQGLTYEQYF
NA,TRBV20-1,TRBJ1-1,NA,TGCGGTGCTAGAAGGGTGAACACTGAAGCTTTCTTT,CGARRVNTEAFF
TRBD1,TRBV7-9,TRBJ1-1,many,TGTGCCAGCAGCACTCGGACAGGGAAGGACACTGAAGCTTTCTTT,CASSTRTGKDTEAFF
TRBD1,TRBV10-1,TRBJ1-1,NA,TGCGCCAGCACCCTAGGGACAGGGGGCTTTATGGACACTGAAGCTTTCTTT,CASTLGTGGFMDTEAFF
TRBD1,TRBV25-1,TRBJ1-5,medium-sized,TGTGCCAGCAGTGAGACAGGGGAGTTTCAGCCCCAGCATTTT,CASSETGEFQPQHF